The 23 T cell receptor beta chains below all came from one sample that was sequenced in a study of T cell responses to AZD1222 COVID-19 vaccine. Sequenced by immunoSEQ multiplex PCR; TCRdb stores in-frame clones only, minus some. The table lists 120,000 to 150,000 clones, around nine tenths of them singletons. The sample in question was peripheral blood, obtained on day 0 of AZD1222 vaccination. Receptors were obtained from an adult in good health.

The chain links TRBV19 to TRBJ2-7, with D possibly being TRBD2 (5 bases). The CDR3 totals 14 residues. Germline lookup yields CDR1 LNHDA and CDR2 SQIVND (reference sequence). V lost 9 bases, J lost 0 bases, and 15 bases lay in between. The CDR3 DNA reads as TGTGCCAGGACCGGGCCCCGGGGCTCCTACGAGCAGTACTTC. Translated: CARTGPRGSYEQYF.

The chain has TRBV5-6 and TRBJ2-5; D uncertain. The CDR3 spans 14 residues. Germline V gives CDR1 SGHDT, CDR2 YYEEEE. V gave up 0 bases and J gave up 5 bases, with 11 bases separating them. The CDR3 DNA follows: TGTGCCAGCAGCTTGGTTCCCTCCCGGGAGACCCAGTACTTC. Amino acid sequence: CASSLVPSRETQYF.

The CDR3 sequence is CASSPHQNTEAFF. The CDR3 DNA sequence: TGTGCCAGCAGTCCCCACCAAAACACTGAAGCTTTCTTT. The chain has TRBV12-3 or TRBV12-4 and TRBJ1-1, with D hard to call. The CDR3 has 13 residues. Trimming cost V 5 bases and J 2 bases, with 9 bases left between them.

The CDR3 sequence is CASSLRDTEAFF. Written as DNA, the CDR3 is TGTGCCAGCAGCTTACGGGACACTGAAGCTTTCTTT. The chain carries TRBV7-9 and TRBJ1-1; the D is unclear. The CDR3 extends over 12 amino acids. CDR1 and CDR2 from the germline V gene are SEHNR and FQNEAQ (reference sequence). V was trimmed by 2 bases and J by 3 bases, leaving 4 bases between them.

CDR3 sequence reads: CASKGGSRETQYF. CDR3 bases: TGTGCCAGCAAGGGGGGATCTAGGGAGACCCAGTACTTC. The chain couples TRBV2 to TRBJ2-5; possibly TRBD1 or TRBD2 for D (6 bases each). Trimming took off 7 bases at V and 5 bases at J, with 14 bases between the two ends. CDR1 is SNHLY, CDR2 FYNNEI, per germline. The CDR3 runs to 13 residues.

This chain connects TRBV7-3 to TRBJ2-1; TRBD1 agrees at 9 bases. The V segment lost 5 bases and the J segment 0 bases; nucleotides outside the gene matches: 17. CDR1 and CDR2 (germline): SGHTA, FQGTGA. The CDR3 covers 20 residues. This CDR3 is CASSRPKQGASVSSYNEQFF. CDR3 DNA sequence: TGTGCCAGCAGCCGTCCCAAACAGGGGGCTTCTGTCAGCTCCTACAATGAGCAGTTCTTC. The entire variable domain, with the rest obtained from reference TRBV7-3 and TRBJ2-1, is as follows: GAGVSQTPSNKVTEKGKYVELRCDPISGHTALYWYRQSLGQGPEFLIYFQGTGAADDSGLPNDRFFAVRPEGSVSTLKIQRTERGDSAVYLCASSRPKQGASVSSYNEQFFGPGTRLTVL.

V and J are TRBV29-1 and TRBJ2-2; TRBD2 matches at 8 bases. The CDR3 runs to 14 residues. Germline-derived CDR1 and CDR2 are SQVTM and ANQGSEA. Trimming took 6 bases from V and 6 from J; bases not matched to a gene: 9. The CDR3 nucleotides are TGCAGCGTAAAAGTAGCGGGGAGGTCCGGGGAGCTGTTTTTT. It encodes CSVKVAGRSGELFF.

The chain has TRBV4-3 and TRBJ1-3; possibly TRBD1 for D (5 bases). Trimming cost V 0 bases and J 3 bases, with 15 bases left between them. This CDR3 spans 17 amino acids. Germline values: CDR1 LGHNA, CDR2 YSLEER. The CDR3 here is CASSQDHAGRYGNTIYF. The CDR3 region has the DNA TGCGCCAGCAGCCAAGATCATGCAGGGAGATATGGAAACACCATATATTTT.

The V call is TRBV5-5, the J call TRBJ1-4; 9 nucleotides match TRBD1. J was trimmed by 8 bases and V by 0 bases; bases with no gene match: 2. CDR3 length equals 14 residues. Germline assignment: CDR1 SGHKS and CDR2 YYEKEE (reference sequence). The CDR3 loop reads CASSLGTGVEKLFF. Here the CDR3 DNA reads TGTGCCAGCAGCTTGGGGACAGGGGTCGAAAAACTGTTTTTT.

This clone was picked up one time. The CDR3 nucleotides read TGCGCCAGCAGCCAAGATCGCGGGATCTACAATGAGCAGTTCTTC. This codes for CASSQDRGIYNEQFF. The chain joins TRBV4-3 to TRBJ2-1; a possible D gene is TRBD2 (6 bases). The CDR3 sequence is 15 residues long. The V gene's germline CDR1 is LGHNA and CDR2 YSLEER. V was cut by 0 bases and J by 3 bases, with 9 bases left in between.

The chain combines TRBV6-6 with TRBJ1-1, with D perhaps TRBD1 (6 bases). The CDR3 is 15 amino acids. V was clipped by 4 bases and J by 1 base, with 13 bases between them. The germline V gene has CDR1 MNHNY and CDR2 SVGAGI (reference sequence). The CDR3 protein is CASSSYTTGNTEAFF. In nucleotides, the CDR3 is TGTGCCAGCAGTTCCTACACGACAGGGAACACTGAAGCTTTCTTT.

The chain combines TRBV9 with TRBJ2-5; 8 positions agree with TRBD1. Trimming took 0 bases from V and 5 from J; bases not matched to a gene: 6. The CDR3 runs 15 residues. CDR1 is SGDLS and CDR2 is YYNGEE in the germline V gene. CDR3 DNA sequence: TGTGCCAGCAGCGTAGACGGACAGGGTGTTGAGACCCAGTACTTC. Its protein product is CASSVDGQGVETQYF.

The chain joins TRBV3-1 (or the pseudogene TRBV3-2) to TRBJ1-2, with D maybe TRBD1 (5 bases). The CDR3 loop spans 15 amino acids. V was trimmed by 2 bases and J by 8 bases, leaving 18 bases between them. Germline-derived CDR1 and CDR2 are LGHDT and YNNKEL (reference sequence). CDR3 region: CASSQQGGPPSGYTF. The CDR3, as DNA: TGTGCCAGCAGCCAACAGGGAGGACCTCCCTCGGGCTACACCTTC.

The V call is TRBV21-1, the J call TRBJ1-4; the DNA was not used to check the table's D call, TRBD1. TRBV21-1 is assigned pseudogene status. This CDR3 is 18 amino acids long. The CDR3 sequence: CASSKKRGETGPNEKLFF. The DNA of the CDR3 is TGTGCCAGCAGCAAAAAAAGGGGGGAGACAGGGCCTAATGAAAAACTGTTTTTT.

CDR3 amino acids: CASSIGQEPGSQPQHF. The CDR3 DNA is TGTGCCAGTAGTATAGGGCAGGAGCCTGGTAGTCAGCCCCAGCATTTT. V is TRBV19 and J is TRBJ1-5; D is unresolved. V gave up 1 base and J gave up 6 bases, with 16 bases separating them. Per germline, CDR1 LNHDA and CDR2 SQIVND (reference sequence). The CDR3 contains 16 residues.

The V gene is TRBV4-3, the J gene TRBJ1-6; a weak D match, TRBD1 (6 bases). There are 15 residues in the CDR3. Germline lookup yields CDR1 LGHNA and CDR2 YSLEER. V dropped 4 bases and J dropped 6 bases, with 13 bases sitting between them. The CDR3 sequence: CASSRERQANSPLHF. The CDR3 region has the DNA TGCGCCAGCAGCCGGGAACGACAGGCTAATTCACCCCTCCACTTT.

V is TRBV7-9 and J is TRBJ2-1; D unresolved. Germline CDR1 SEHNR, CDR2 FQNEAQ (reference sequence). The V end was cut by 7 bases, the J end by 3 bases, with 19 bases between. This CDR3 comprises 16 residues. The CDR3 DNA reads TGTGCCAGCACCCCGGTGGGTGGCTCCGTCTACAATGAGCAGTTCTTC. This gives the protein CASTPVGGSVYNEQFF.

V and J are TRBV2 and TRBJ1-5; the D gene is possibly TRBD1 (6 bases). CDR3 size: 13 residues. Trimming pared 8 bases from V and 6 bases from J, leaving 14 bases between. Germline-derived CDR1 and CDR2 are SNHLY and FYNNEI. The CDR3 DNA reads as TGTGCCAGCCACAGGGTCTTAGCTCAGCCCCAGCATTTT. This codes for CASHRVLAQPQHF.

The genes are TRBV4-1 and TRBJ1-1; D possibly corresponds to TRBD1 (5 bases). CDR3 length: 13 residues. With 0 bases removed from V and 11 bases from J, the gap between germline ends came to 13 bases. The germline V gene has CDR1 MGHRA and CDR2 YSYEKL. Here the CDR3 reads CASSQDRGGGAFF. CDR3 DNA: TGCGCCAGCAGCCAAGATAGGGGCGGGGGGGCTTTCTTT.

The chain links TRBV10-3 to TRBJ2-6; possible D gene TRBD1, 5 bases. The CDR3 is 17 amino acids. Germline values: CDR1 ENHRY, CDR2 SYGVKD. V gave up 6 bases and J gave up 0 bases, with 15 bases separating them. The CDR3 DNA follows: TGTGCCATCAGCTCTACAGGCCCTACCTCTGGGGCCAACGTCCTGACTTTC. Translated: CAISSTGPTSGANVLTF.

CDR3: CASSPSSGGVFDEQFF. CDR3 coding DNA: TGTGCCAGCAGCCCCTCCTCGGGAGGAGTATTCGATGAGCAGTTCTTC. The chain couples TRBV9 to TRBJ2-1; TRBD2 matches at 7 bases. Germline loops: CDR1 SGDLS, CDR2 YYNGEE. The CDR3 has 16 residues. With V trimmed by 4 bases and J by 8 bases, 15 bases remained unmatched.

The rearrangement joins TRBV7-2 to TRBJ1-2; 9 bases agree with TRBD1. The CDR3 is made up of 16 amino acids. From germline, CDR1 is SGHTA and CDR2 FQGNSA. The V segment lost 5 bases and the J segment 5 bases; nucleotides outside the gene matches: 12. CDR3 nucleotides: TGTGCCAGCAGCCCCGGAAACAGGGGGCAGGGGTATGGCTACACCTTC. It codes for CASSPGNRGQGYGYTF.

On this clone: No DNA is shown, since the ends of the CDR3 on it are uncertain; the CDR3 is the one TCRdb lists. V usage is TRBV12-3 or TRBV12-4 and J usage is TRBJ2-7; the table's D call of TRBD2 was not tested on the DNA. 11 amino acids form the CDR3, both terminal residues included. The CDR3 sequence: CASSFGGGTHF.